The subject of this entry is one T cell receptor (beta chain). What it binds is not known. At one boundary the junction diverges from the germline segment, which might be a read error. Here immunoSEQ multiplex PCR was the method, and the copy in TCRdb shows in-frame clones only, minus some. The data show 150,000 to 200,000 clones, about nine tenths seen once. This record comes from a study of cytomegalovirus exposure and HLA in healthy donors. As for the study in general: The approximately 110 validation repertoires used the same platform as the 666 first-cohort repertoires, a later analysis reported. Overall study results and limits: In vitro, three CMV-associated chains proved specific for CMV antigens.

Germline CDR1 reads SSHAT; CDR2 reads FNYEAQ (reference sequence). The CDR3 runs 14 residues. This receptor was taken from a man between 18 and 35 years old in good health and CMV-seropositive. V is TRBV7-7 and J is TRBJ2-5; the D gene is possibly TRBD1 (6 bases). The specimen was PBMCs. The CDR3 coding sequence is TGTGCTAGCAGCCAACAGGGCACGGCAGAGACCCAGTACTTC. It specifies CASSQQGTAETQYF.